A single sample is the source of the 5 T cell receptor beta chains below, sequenced in a study of shared clonotypes between healthy human individuals. Here immunoSEQ multiplex PCR was the method, and the copy in TCRdb shows in-frame clones only, minus some. The profile shows 2 million to 3 million clones, 93% of them singletons. Sample: naive CD4+ T cells from PBMCs. Subset in this sample: CD45RA+ positively selected. Source of these receptors: a man between 18 and 35 years old in good health. Some clones in this sample may be carry-over from other donors' samples.

The V gene is TRBV19, the J gene TRBJ1-5; weak D call: TRBD1 (5 bases). CDR1 and CDR2 (germline): LNHDA, SQIVND (reference sequence). V was clipped by 2 bases and J by 0 bases, with 17 bases between them. This CDR3 has 18 residues. The CDR3 region is CASSISGVGVYSNQPQHF. CDR3 coding DNA: TGTGCCAGTAGTATAAGTGGAGTGGGGGTCTATAGCAATCAGCCCCAGCATTTT.

This chain uses TRBV27 with TRBJ2-1, with 7 nucleotides matching TRBD2. The CDR3 extends over 16 amino acids. Germline values: CDR1 MNHEY, CDR2 SMNVEV (reference sequence). Trimming took 3 bases from V and 0 from J; bases not matched to a gene: 5. The CDR3 protein is CASSFAGESSYNEQFF. The CDR3 bases are TGTGCCAGCAGTTTTGCGGGAGAGAGCTCCTACAATGAGCAGTTCTTC.

On this clone itself: Within the sample, other DNA sequences also encode this same CDR3. The CDR3 protein is CASSLGGAEQYF. In nucleotides, the CDR3 is TGCGCCAGCAGCTTGGGAGGGGCCGAGCAGTACTTC. V is TRBV5-1 and J is TRBJ2-7; D may be TRBD1 or TRBD2 (5 bases each). This CDR3 is built from 12 residues. Between the trimmed V and J ends, which lost 0 bases and 6 bases, there was a span of 7 bases. The germline V gene has CDR1 SGHRS and CDR2 YFSETQ.

V is TRBV28 and J is TRBJ1-2; 8 positions match TRBD1. CDR3 length: 15 residues. V was pared by 6 bases and J by 5 bases, with 11 bases of the junction left unmatched. Per germline, CDR1 MDHEN and CDR2 SYDVKM. The CDR3 sequence is CASSQGAGGAYGYTF. The CDR3 DNA follows: TGTGCCAGCAGCCAAGGTGCAGGGGGCGCGTATGGCTACACCTTC.

The chain couples TRBV5-5 to TRBJ1-1; D is perhaps TRBD1 (5 bases). Trimming took off 4 bases at V and 0 bases at J, with 19 bases between the two ends. CDR1 and CDR2 from the germline V gene are SGHKS and YYEKEE (reference sequence). The CDR3 is made up of 17 amino acids. For the CDR3, the DNA is TGTGCCAGCAGCCCCCACGGGGGAGGTTTGGTGAACACTGAAGCTTTCTTT. It encodes CASSPHGGGLVNTEAFF.